The sequence of this T cell receptor (beta chain) was determined in a study of blood T cell repertoires in COVID-19 (TCRdb year 2020). About the study as a whole: Samples covering the acute and convalescent phases of COVID-19 were provided by collaborators in the United States, Italy and Spain. The samples were drawn from the first 160 participants of the ongoing ImmuneRACE study and from 950 to 1,500 subjects provided by 6 global collaborators. The repertoires were made available in a free public database intended to serve as a resource for research on the immune response to SARS-CoV-2. The material from the prospective study consisted of cDNA or gDNA derived from T cells, B-cell-depleted T cells, or PBMCs. The dataset comprised deeply sampled blood TCRbeta repertoires from subjects exposed to, actively infected with, or recovered from COVID-19. A de-identified subject ID, COVID-19 status, age in years and sex were almost always included in the sample metadata. HLA class I and class II types, where available, came from metadata supplied by the sample provider rather than from assay-based typing. The study at large found these results: The amount of clinical and demographic metadata varied by source and participant and was provided uncurated.

The collaborating institutions used their own protocols to collect whole blood in K2EDTA tubes. For TCRbeta analysis, collaborators shipped samples in one of three forms: frozen whole blood, isolated PBMCs, or DNA extracted from either of those sample types. TCRbeta CDR3 regions were amplified from genomic DNA by means of the immunoSEQ Assay, a bias-controlled multiplex PCR. Per the authors' processing: The number of nucleated cells in each sample was estimated from the amplification of reference gene primers within the assay. To quantify the absolute abundance of each unique TCRbeta CDR3 rearrangement, sequence reads were collapsed and filtered. Productive Simpson clonality was computed per sample as the square root of Simpson's diversity index over productive rearrangements. TCRdb took this table from immuneACCESS and kept in-frame rearrangements with V and J called. Such tables lack part of the clones; where checked against another copy, unresolved V genes explain under half of the gap, and the rest is unexplained. V and J calls and clone size are given by that table; D and trimming were obtained from the DNA. In this sample the table shows approximately 92,000 clones, approximately 86% of which occur a single time. The ten largest account for around 13% of the sample.

The trim is 5 bases for V and 1 base for J, with a gap of 11 bases between the germline ends. For CDR1 and CDR2, the germline V gene lists LGHNA and YNFKEQ. The CDR3 numbers 14 residues from cysteine through phenylalanine. Of all the DNA, just the CDR3 is kept, 42 bases in frame from base 1. Points on this clone: The target of this receptor is not known. Base quality data are lacking; no much larger clone is found one base away.

The TCR was taken from a woman in her fifties or sixties in a cohort sampled during active or convalescent COVID-19. Sequencing was performed on peripheral blood. Recombination connected TRBV4-2 to TRBJ1-1, with TRBD1 as a weak D call on 5 bases. The nucleotide sequence is given as TGTGCCAGCAGCTTACGTGACAGGAACACTGAAGCTTTCTTT. Translated, it reads CASSLRDRNTEAFF.